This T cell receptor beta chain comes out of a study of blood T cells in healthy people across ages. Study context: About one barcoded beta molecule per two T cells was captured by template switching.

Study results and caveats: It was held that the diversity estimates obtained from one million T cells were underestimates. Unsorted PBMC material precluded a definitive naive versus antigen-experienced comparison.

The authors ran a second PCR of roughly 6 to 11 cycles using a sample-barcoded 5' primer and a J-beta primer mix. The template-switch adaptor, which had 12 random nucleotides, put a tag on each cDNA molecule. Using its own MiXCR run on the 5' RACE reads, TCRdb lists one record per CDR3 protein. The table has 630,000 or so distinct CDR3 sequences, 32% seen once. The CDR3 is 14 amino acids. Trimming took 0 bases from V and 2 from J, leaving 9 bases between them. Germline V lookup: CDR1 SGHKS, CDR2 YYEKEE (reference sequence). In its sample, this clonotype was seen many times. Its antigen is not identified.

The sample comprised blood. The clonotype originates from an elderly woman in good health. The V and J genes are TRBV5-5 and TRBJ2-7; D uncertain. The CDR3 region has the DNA TGTGCCAGCAGCTTGGCGCAGCCTCCCTACGAGCAGTACTTC. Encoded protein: CASSLAQPPYEQYF.